This T cell receptor beta chain was profiled in a study of CD8 T cells in Susac syndrome. The RNA input was roughly 0.45 to 1 ug, and it was reverse transcribed with random hexamers. One entry per CDR3 protein results from TCRdb running MiXCR on the immunoSEQ multiplex PCR reads. The sample yields 150,000 to 200,000 distinct CDR3 sequences, about 95% seen once. TCR beta sequencing was performed on blood CD8+ and CD4+ T cells. Through negative isolation, CD4+ and CD8+ T cells were obtained, while TEMRA cells were enriched using FACS. The V and J ends lost 3 bases and 5 bases respectively, with 13 bases between them. The germline V gene encodes CDR1 MNHEY and CDR2 SMNVEV (reference sequence). This CDR3 is built from 14 residues.

The sequenced material came from CD4+ T cells from PBMCs. The V and J genes are TRBV27 and TRBJ2-5, with D maybe TRBD1 (5 bases). The clonotype originates from a human donor in good health. CDR3 DNA sequence: TGTGCCAGCAGTTTCCGTGGGGCAGGGGAGACCCAGTACTTC. Its translation is CASSFRGAGETQYF.